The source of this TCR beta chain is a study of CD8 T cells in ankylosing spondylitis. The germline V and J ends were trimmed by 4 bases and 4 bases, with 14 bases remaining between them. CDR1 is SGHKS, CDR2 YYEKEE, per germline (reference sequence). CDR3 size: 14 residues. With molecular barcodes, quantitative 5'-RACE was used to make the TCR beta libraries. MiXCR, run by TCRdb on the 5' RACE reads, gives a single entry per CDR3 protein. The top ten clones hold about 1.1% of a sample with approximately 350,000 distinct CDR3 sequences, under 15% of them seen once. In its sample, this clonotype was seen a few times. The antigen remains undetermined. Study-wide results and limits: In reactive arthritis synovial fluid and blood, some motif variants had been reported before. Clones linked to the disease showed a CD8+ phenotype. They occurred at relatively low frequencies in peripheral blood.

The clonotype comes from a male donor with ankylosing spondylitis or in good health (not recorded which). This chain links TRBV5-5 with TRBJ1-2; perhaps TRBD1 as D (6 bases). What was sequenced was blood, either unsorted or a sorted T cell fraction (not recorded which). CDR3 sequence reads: CASSPIQGPYGYTF. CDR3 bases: TGTGCCAGCAGCCCGATACAGGGTCCCTATGGCTACACCTTC. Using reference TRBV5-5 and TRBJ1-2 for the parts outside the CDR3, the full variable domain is DAGVTQSPTHLIKTRGQQVTLRCSPISGHKSVSWYQQVLGQGPQFIFQYYEKEERGRGNFPDRFSARQFPNYSSELNVNALLLGDSALYLCASSPIQGPYGYTFGSGTRLTVV.